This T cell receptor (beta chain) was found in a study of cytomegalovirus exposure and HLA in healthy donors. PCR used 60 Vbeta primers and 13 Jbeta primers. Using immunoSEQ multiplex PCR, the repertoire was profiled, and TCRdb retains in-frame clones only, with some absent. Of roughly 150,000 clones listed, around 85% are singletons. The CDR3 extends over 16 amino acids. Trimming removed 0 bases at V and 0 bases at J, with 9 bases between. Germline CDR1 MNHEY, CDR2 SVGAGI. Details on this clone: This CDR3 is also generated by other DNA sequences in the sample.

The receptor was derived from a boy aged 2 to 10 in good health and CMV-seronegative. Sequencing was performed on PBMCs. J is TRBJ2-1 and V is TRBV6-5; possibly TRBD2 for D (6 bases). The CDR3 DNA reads TGTGCCAGCAGTTACTCTAGCGGTAGCTCCTACAATGAGCAGTTCTTC. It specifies CASSYSSGSSYNEQFF.